Listed below are T cell receptor beta chains from one sample, sequenced in a study of Ad26.COV2.S vaccination and SARS-CoV-2 variants. Here immunoSEQ multiplex PCR was the method, and the copy in TCRdb shows in-frame clones only, minus some. The sample consists of about 350,000 clones, about 89% of them appearing once. Specimen: peripheral blood, collected in a trial of Ad26.COV2.S vaccine versus placebo. All receptors come from a person between 18 and 59 years old who received the Ad26.COV2.S COVID-19 vaccine or a placebo. The CDR3 runs from the conserved cysteine through the conserved F or W. A D gene is named only where the DNA matches it firmly. Not all rows give a size; the values are once, few, many and, for expanded clones, a class.

d_gene,j_gene,v_gene,abundance,CDR3nt,CDR3aa
TRBD2,TRBJ2-2,TRBV6-5,few,TGTGCCAGCAGTTACTCGGGAGGGGCGAACACCGGGGAGCTGTTTTTT,CASSYSGGANTGELFF
-,TRBJ2-3,TRBV4-1,-,TGCGCCAGCAGCCAAAATGGGGGGATCACAGATACGCAGTATTTT,CASSQNGGITDTQYF
-,TRBJ1-3,TRBV7-8,-,TGTGCCAGCAGGTCACAGGGAAACACCATATATTTT,CASRSQGNTIYF
-,TRBJ1-4,TRBV5-1,-,TGCGCCAGCAGCTTGGCGGGAACTAATGAAAAACTGTTTTTT,CASSLAGTNEKLFF
-,TRBJ2-7,TRBV6-5,-,TGTGCCAGCAGTTACGTATCCGCCAGGGACGAGCAGTACTTC,CASSYVSARDEQYF
-,TRBJ1-1,TRBV12-3/TRBV12-4,-,TGTGCCAGCAGTTGGACAGTGAACACTGAAGCTTTCTTT,CASSWTVNTEAFF
-,TRBJ2-5,TRBV5-1,-,TGCGCCAGTAAGGCGTGGGTTGGGCAGGGACAAGAGACCCAGTACTTC,CASKAWVGQGQETQYF
TRBD1,TRBJ1-5,TRBV28,-,TGTGCCAGCAGTTTATCCCTCCTCGGCAGGGGGTCTGTTCAGCCCCAGCATTTT,CASSLSLLGRGSVQPQHF
-,TRBJ2-3,TRBV29-1,-,TGCAGCGTCCTGGGGGGTAACACAGATACGCAGTATTTT,CSVLGGNTDTQYF
-,TRBJ2-3,TRBV2,-,TGTGCCAGCAGTGACGGAGGGGGTCGTAAAGATACGCAGTATTTT,CASSDGGGRKDTQYF
-,TRBJ2-5,TRBV9,-,TGTGCCAGCAGCGTAAATGTTCAGGGCTGGGTGGAGACCCAGTACTTC,CASSVNVQGWVETQYF
TRBD2,TRBJ2-1,TRBV9,-,TGTGCCAGCAGCGTCCAAGCGGGAGGACAGGCTGAGCAGTTCTTC,CASSVQAGGQAEQFF
-,TRBJ1-1,TRBV21-1,once,TGTGCCAGCAGCCCCCACCCCGGGACCGATACTCTCGTGCCTTGCACTGAAGCTTTCTTT,CASSPHPGTDTLVPCTEAFF
-,TRBJ2-3,TRBV5-1,-,TGCGCCAGCAGCTTGACGGGGATAGTAGGGGATTCATATTTT,CASSLTGIVGDSYF
TRBD1,TRBJ1-4,TRBV7-6,-,TGTGCCAGCAGCTTAGAGCCACAGGGGAGTAATGAAAAACTGTTTTTT,CASSLEPQGSNEKLFF
-,TRBJ2-6,TRBV9,-,TGTGCCAGCAGCGTAGCTGTCACGAGTGGCGGGGCCAACGTCCTGACTTTC,CASSVAVTSGGANVLTF
TRBD1,TRBJ1-6,TRBV19,-,TGTGCCAGTACGAGGGGGACAGGGCAGAATTCACCCCTCCACTTT,CASTRGTGQNSPLHF
TRBD2,TRBJ2-1,TRBV13,-,TGTGCCAGCAGCCCTCATAGCGGGATGTCCTACAATGAGCAGTTCTTC,CASSPHSGMSYNEQFF
-,TRBJ2-1,TRBV10-1,-,TGCGCCAGCAGTGAGAAAGCGGGTATCGACAATGAGCAGTTCTTC,CASSEKAGIDNEQFF
-,TRBJ2-5,TRBV18,-,TGTGCCAGCTCACCACCGGGACTCAACCAAGAGACCCAGTACTTC,CASSPPGLNQETQYF
-,TRBJ1-4,TRBV9,-,TGTGCCAGCAGCGACGACGCGGCGGGTGAAAAACTGTTTTTT,CASSDDAAGEKLFF
-,TRBJ1-4,TRBV18,-,TGTGCCAGCTCAGGTGTCGGGCTGAATAATGAAAAACTGTTTTTT,CASSGVGLNNEKLFF
-,TRBJ2-7,TRBV16,-,TGTGCCAGCAGCCAATGGGACGGTTACTCCGAGCAGTACTTC,CASSQWDGYSEQYF
TRBD1,TRBJ1-6,TRBV10-3,-,TGTGCCTCCAGGGGGTCCTATAATTCACCCCTCCACTTT,CASRGSYNSPLHF
-,TRBJ1-1,TRBV18,-,TGTGCCAGCTCACGGGGGAGTCAGACGAACACTGAAGCTTTCTTT,CASSRGSQTNTEAFF
TRBD2,TRBJ2-1,TRBV5-8,-,TGTGCCAGCAGCTCTGATGGAGCGGGAAACAATGAGCAGTTCTTC,CASSSDGAGNNEQFF
TRBD1,TRBJ1-6,TRBV18,-,TGTGCCAGCACGGACAGGGTGGATTCACCCCTCCACTTT,CASTDRVDSPLHF
TRBD2,TRBJ2-1,TRBV19,-,TGTGCCAGTAGTGTAGGACTAGCGGGAGGGGATGAGCAGTTCTTC,CASSVGLAGGDEQFF
-,TRBJ1-4,TRBV20-1,-,TGCAGTGCTAGTGAAGCAAGTGAAAAACTGTTTTTT,CSASEASEKLFF
-,TRBJ1-5,TRBV28,-,TGTGCCAGTCAGGTCCGGGGGAATCAGCCCCAGCATTTT,CASQVRGNQPQHF
-,TRBJ2-5,TRBV14,-,TGTGCCAGCAGCTACGGCCTGAGGGTGGGAGAGACCCAGTACTTC,CASSYGLRVGETQYF
-,TRBJ2-6,TRBV6-5,-,TGTGCCAGCAGTTACGAAGGGTCTGGGGCCAACGTCCTGACTTTC,CASSYEGSGANVLTF
TRBD1,TRBJ1-4,TRBV29-1,-,TGCAGCGTGGGGACAGGGAATGAAAAACTGTTTTTT,CSVGTGNEKLFF
-,TRBJ1-1,TRBV7-9,-,TGTGCCAGCAGCTTAGTGGGCAGGGCCGCTGAAGCTTTCTTT,CASSLVGRAAEAFF
TRBD2,TRBJ2-2,TRBV4-1,-,TGCGCCAGCAGCCATTCTACCCCGTGGACTAGCGCCACCGGGGAGCTGTTTTTT,CASSHSTPWTSATGELFF
-,TRBJ2-5,TRBV7-2,-,TGTGCCAGCAGCTTAGCGCTCACACGGGAGACCCAGTACTTC,CASSLALTRETQYF
-,TRBJ2-7,TRBV6-5,-,TGTGCCAGCACCCTGGCGGCCCAGGGGAACTACGAGCAGTACTTC,CASTLAAQGNYEQYF
-,TRBJ2-3,TRBV21-1,-,TGTGCCAGCAGCACCACTGAGGGATCCGGGAGCGGGTGGACAGATACGCAGTATTTT,CASSTTEGSGSGWTDTQYF
-,TRBJ2-7,TRBV7-9,-,TGTGCCAGCAGCTTAGGGGACAACTACGAGCAGTACTTC,CASSLGDNYEQYF
TRBD1,TRBJ2-2,TRBV24-1,-,TGTGCCACCAGTGACGCGGGACAGGGGGCCACCGGGGAGCTGTTTTTT,CATSDAGQGATGELFF
TRBD1,TRBJ2-2,TRBV2,-,TGTGCCAGCAGAGACGACAGGGCCGGGGAGCTGTTTTTT,CASRDDRAGELFF